This TCR beta chain derives from a study of cytomegalovirus exposure and HLA in healthy donors. In germline, CDR1 is SGHRS, CDR2 YFSETQ. This CDR3 region has 21 residues. Trimming left V 0 bases short and J 0 bases short, with 26 bases between. Assay: immunoSEQ multiplex PCR; the TCRdb copy retains only in-frame clones and omits some. The data show about 58,000 clones, more than 75% seen once. The chain employs TRBV5-1 and TRBJ2-3; no definite D call. The sample was PBMCs. The TCR sequence derives from a man aged 18 to 30 in good health and CMV-seronegative. The CDR3 DNA reads TGCGCCAGCAGCTTGGGGCTCGTTCGAGGTTATTCCGCTGCAAGCACAGATACGCAGTATTTT. Residues: CASSLGLVRGYSAASTDTQYF. The whole variable domain, filled in from reference TRBV5-1 and TRBJ2-3, reads KAGVTQTPRYLIKTRGQQVTLSCSPISGHRSVSWYQQTPGQGLQFLFEYFSETQRNKGNFPGRFSGRQFSNSRSEMNVSTLELGDSALYLCASSLGLVRGYSAASTDTQYFGPGTRLTVL.